Below are 4 T cell receptor beta chains sequenced from a single sample in a study of post-analysis software for immune sequencing data. General study findings and limits: TRBV5-6, TRBV5-1 and TRBV20-1 were among about 5 TRBV segments more frequent in patients than controls.

The TCR beta cDNA libraries carried unique molecular identifiers. TCRdb passed the PCR reads through MiXCR, listing each CDR3 protein once. This sample has more than 450,000 distinct CDR3 sequences, with 30% to 40% found just once. Antigens of these TCRs are unknown. The sample comprised blood. Receptors were obtained from a girl aged 2 to 17 with multiple sclerosis.

The V call is TRBV20-1, the J call TRBJ1-5, with 7 bases lining up with TRBD1. The CDR3 is made up of 14 amino acids. The trim removed 1 base at V and 7 bases at J, leaving 7 bases unmatched. The V gene's germline CDR1 is DFQATT and CDR2 SNEGSKA (reference sequence). The CDR3 protein is CSARADRDEQPQHF. The CDR3 DNA follows: TGCAGTGCTAGAGCCGACAGGGATGAACAGCCCCAGCATTTT.

This clonotype was recorded a few times. The chain combines TRBV6-4 with TRBJ2-3; D possibly uses TRBD1 or TRBD2 (5 bases each). V shed 5 bases and J shed 5 bases, with 11 bases lying between them. Germline V gene sequence: CDR1 MRHNA, CDR2 SNTAGT. This CDR3 spans 13 amino acids. The CDR3 bases are TGTGCCAGCAGTCGGGGCGGGTTAGATACGCAGTATTTT. Protein product: CASSRGGLDTQYF.

A few counts support this clonotype. V gene TRBV18 combines with J gene TRBJ2-5, with 8 bases identical to TRBD1. Trimming removed 4 bases from V and 3 bases from J; junction bases left unmatched: 4. The germline V gene has CDR1 KGHSH and CDR2 LQKENI. The CDR3 has 14 residues. For the CDR3, the DNA is TGTGCCAGCTCACGATCACAGGGGGAAGAGACCCAGTACTTC. It codes for CASSRSQGEETQYF.

This clonotype showed up just a few times. V gene TRBV12-3 or TRBV12-4 combines with J gene TRBJ2-3; D gene ambiguous. Trimming cost V 3 bases and J 0 bases, with 7 bases left between them. The CDR3 consists of 14 residues. The CDR3 region is CASSFGVSTDTQYF. The CDR3, as DNA: TGTGCCAGCAGTTTCGGCGTAAGCACAGATACGCAGTATTTT.